Below, 25 T cell receptor beta chains from the same sample are listed, as sequenced in a study of T cell repertoires in cytomegalovirus infection. TCRdb redid the calling of the reads with MiXCR, one entry per CDR3 protein. The top ten clones hold roughly 13% of a sample with fewer than 1,000,000 distinct CDR3 sequences, roughly a third of them seen once. What these receptors recognize is not known. The sequencing used cultured CD8+ T cells from PBMCs, collected from culture after CMV antigen stimulation. The receptor set was obtained from a human donor in good health (CMV status not recorded). Some clones in this sample may be carry-over from other donors' samples.

This clonotype was observed a few times. V usage is TRBV6-6 and J usage is TRBJ2-3; weak D call: TRBD2 (5 bases). Trimming stripped 0 bases from V and 1 base from J, with 11 bases between. Germline CDR1 and CDR2: MNHNY and SVGAGI (reference sequence). The CDR3 spans 16 residues. As DNA, the CDR3 is TGTGCCAGCAGTTACTCGTCAGGACTTCGCACAGATACGCAGTATTTT. Protein product: CASSYSSGLRTDTQYF.

This rearrangement joins TRBV20-1 to TRBJ2-3; 8 nucleotides line up with TRBD1. The trim removed 6 bases at V and 0 bases at J, leaving 5 bases unmatched. The CDR3 loop spans 14 amino acids. Germline CDR1 reads DFQATT; CDR2 reads SNEGSKA (reference sequence). This CDR3 is CSAPTGVSTDTQYF. CDR3 DNA sequence: TGCAGTGCGCCGACAGGGGTTAGCACAGATACGCAGTATTTT.

The rearrangement joins TRBV7-8 to TRBJ2-1; weak D call: TRBD1 (6 bases). V lost 4 bases and J lost 2, with 12 bases in between. The CDR3 is made up of 15 amino acids. Germline assignment: CDR1 SGHVS and CDR2 FQNEAQ. CDR3 in amino acids: CASSSLTGPYNEQFF. CDR3 sequence (DNA): TGTGCCAGCAGCTCCCTTACAGGGCCCTACAATGAGCAGTTCTTC.

The genes are TRBV4-3 and TRBJ2-2, with D perhaps assigned TRBD1 or TRBD2 (6 bases each). This CDR3 is 18 amino acids long. Trimming took 0 bases from V and 3 from J, leaving 17 bases between them. Germline V gives CDR1 LGHNA, CDR2 YSLEER. CDR3 DNA sequence: TGCGCCAGCAGCCAAGACAAAATCCCAGGGGACTACACCGGGGAGCTGTTTTTT. This translates into CASSQDKIPGDYTGELFF.

This clonotype appeared a few times. The V call is TRBV7-2, the J call TRBJ2-3; the match to TRBD2 covers 12 bases. The CDR3 loop spans 17 amino acids. V shed 5 bases, J shed 6 bases, and the junction held 12 bases outside the gene matches. CDR1 and CDR2 (germline): SGHTA, FQGNSA. The chain's CDR3 is CASSTASGGAIFDTQYF. CDR3 sequence (DNA): TGTGCCAGCAGCACCGCTAGCGGGGGGGCCATATTCGATACGCAGTATTTT. The variable domain in full, with the rest retrieved from reference TRBV7-2 and TRBJ2-3, is GAGVSQSPSNKVTEKGKDVELRCDPISGHTALYWYRQSLGQGLEFLIYFQGNSAPDKSGLPSDRFSAERTGGSVSTLTIQRTQQEDSAVYLCASSTASGGAIFDTQYFGPGTRLTVL.

This clonotype was observed a handful of times. The rearrangement joins TRBV6-5 to TRBJ1-2, with 9 bases aligning to TRBD1. The germline CDR1 and CDR2 sequences are MNHEY and SVGAGI. With 4 bases clipped from V and 4 bases from J, the junction kept 7 bases outside the gene matches. There are 15 residues in the CDR3. The CDR3 sequence is CASSSQGAPGYGYTF. CDR3 nucleotide sequence: TGTGCCAGCAGTTCACAGGGGGCGCCTGGCTATGGCTACACCTTC.

In DNA form, the CDR3 reads TGCGCCAGCAGCCAAACCGGGACAGACAATGAGCAGTTCTTC. It specifies CASSQTGTDNEQFF. This chain uses TRBV4-1 with TRBJ2-1; 7 bases align to TRBD1. V shed 2 bases and J 5 bases; nucleotides not matched to a gene: 3. CDR3 length equals 14 residues. The germline gives CDR1 MGHRA, CDR2 YSYEKL.

This clonotype was counted ten times or more. The rearrangement joins TRBV6-2 or TRBV6-3 to TRBJ2-7; D may correspond to TRBD1 or TRBD2 (6 bases each). V shed 0 bases and J shed 4 bases, with 19 bases lying between them. This CDR3 is 17 amino acids long. Germline CDR1 is MNHEY and CDR2 is SVGEGT. The CDR3 region is CASSYSNWGARVYEQYV. CDR3 coding DNA: TGTGCCAGCAGTTACTCGAACTGGGGGGCCCGAGTTTACGAGCAGTACGTC.

This chain uses TRBV27 with TRBJ1-2; D is ambiguous. From germline, CDR1 is MNHEY and CDR2 SMNVEV (reference sequence). Trimming pared 6 bases from V and 8 bases from J, leaving 25 bases between. This CDR3 region has 16 residues. The CDR3 loop is CASSWVAGGPSSGYTF. CDR3 bases: TGTGCCAGCAGCTGGGTCGCTGGAGGACCTTCCTCCGGCTACACCTTC.

This clonotype was detected a few times. V gene TRBV6-5 combines with J gene TRBJ2-1, with D perhaps TRBD2 (5 bases). Germline V gene sequence: CDR1 MNHEY, CDR2 SVGAGI. CDR3 length: 15 residues. The V end lost 2 bases, the J end lost 0 bases, and 8 bases lay between the germline ends. As DNA, the CDR3 is TGTGCCAGCAGTTACGTGAGCGGCTCCTACAATGAGCAGTTCTTC. Amino acid sequence: CASSYVSGSYNEQFF.

The table lists this clonotype with a few counts. V is TRBV7-3 and J is TRBJ2-1; TRBD2 is a possible D gene (6 bases). Germline V gene data show CDR1 as SGHTA and CDR2 as FQGTGA. V shed 1 base and J shed 1 base, with 11 bases lying between them. The CDR3 runs to 16 residues. This chain's CDR3 is CASSLMSRGSYNEQFF. The CDR3 DNA follows: TGTGCCAGCAGCTTAATGAGTCGGGGGTCCTACAATGAGCAGTTCTTC.

This sequence joins TRBV9 and TRBJ1-1; TRBD1 agrees at 7 bases. The CDR3 has 15 residues. The junction had 7 bases not matched to a gene; V was cut back by 3 bases and J by 2 bases. In germline, CDR1 is SGDLS, CDR2 YYNGEE. CDR3 nucleotide sequence: TGTGCCAGCAGCGGACGGGACAGCCGAAACACTGAAGCTTTCTTT. As protein: CASSGRDSRNTEAFF.

The V and J genes are TRBV4-2 and TRBJ1-2; D remains ambiguous. V shed 1 base and J shed 4 bases, with 10 bases lying between them. In germline, CDR1 is LGHNA, CDR2 YNFKEQ. This CDR3 has 14 residues. Written as DNA, the CDR3 is TGTGCCAGCAGCCAAGTCAATGTAGGCTATGGCTACACCTTC. Residues: CASSQVNVGYGYTF.

This clonotype was recorded a few times. This rearrangement joins TRBV15 to TRBJ2-2; D not certain. This CDR3 has 14 amino acids. Trimming stripped 6 bases from V and 7 bases from J, with 15 bases between. Per germline, CDR1 LNHNV and CDR2 YYDKDF (reference sequence). The CDR3 DNA follows: TGTGCCACCAGGAGATGGGATACCGGCGGGGAGCTGTTTTTT. Protein sequence: CATRRWDTGGELFF.

This clonotype was counted a few times. The genes are TRBV7-8 and TRBJ2-2; no firm D call. The CDR3 covers 13 residues. Trimming cost V 11 bases and J 0 bases, with 10 bases left between them. Germline CDR1 and CDR2: SGHVS and FQNEAQ. The CDR3 sequence: CAGVGTNTGELFF. The CDR3 DNA reads TGTGCCGGCGTAGGGACGAACACCGGGGAGCTGTTTTTT. Supplemented by reference TRBV7-8 and TRBJ2-2, the full variable domain reads GAGVSQSPRYKVAKRGQDVALRCDPISGHVSLFWYQQALGQGPEFLTYFQNEAQLDKSGLPSDRFFAERPEGSVSTLKIQRTQQEDSAVYLCAGVGTNTGELFFGEGSRLTVL.

This chain links TRBV7-9 with TRBJ2-7, with D perhaps TRBD1 or TRBD2 (5 bases each). Germline V CDR1 and CDR2: SEHNR, FQNEAQ (reference sequence). The V end lost 4 bases, the J end lost 3 bases, and 22 bases lay between the germline ends. This CDR3 has 17 amino acids. CDR3 coding DNA: TGTGCCAGCAGCTCCTACACCGGGACCGCCACCTTCTACGAGCAGTACTTC. This translates into CASSSYTGTATFYEQYF.

This clonotype has a handful of counts. The CDR3 here is CSVKYRDRGYNEQFF. DNA of the CDR3: TGCAGCGTTAAGTATAGGGACAGGGGATACAATGAGCAGTTCTTC. The chain carries TRBV29-1 and TRBJ2-1; TRBD1 aligns across 10 bases. The CDR3 sequence is 15 residues long. Germline V CDR1 and CDR2: SQVTM, ANQGSEA. The trim removed 5 bases at V and 4 bases at J, leaving 8 bases unmatched.

The V and J genes are TRBV11-2 and TRBJ2-1; D is unresolved. The V and J ends lost 1 base and 3 bases respectively, with 13 bases between them. Germline-derived CDR1 and CDR2 are SGHAT and FQNNGV. The CDR3 is made up of 16 amino acids. The CDR3 DNA reads as TGTGCCAGCAGCTTAGGTCCGATCTTAGACTACAATGAGCAGTTCTTC. Amino acid sequence: CASSLGPILDYNEQFF.

This clonotype was found once. The rearrangement uses TRBV20-1 and TRBJ1-5; D possibly corresponds to TRBD1 (5 bases). Germline V gene sequence: CDR1 DFQATT, CDR2 SNEGSKA (reference sequence). The germline V and J ends were trimmed by 5 bases and 3 bases, with 14 bases remaining between them. The CDR3 totals 14 residues. The CDR3 is CSAVTWGVNQPQHF. For the CDR3, the DNA is TGCAGTGCTGTAACGTGGGGGGTCAATCAGCCCCAGCATTTT.

This clonotype was seen only a few times. This rearrangement joins TRBV18 to TRBJ2-5; no clear D gene. The length of the CDR3 is 14 residues. Germline V CDR1 and CDR2: KGHSH, LQKENI. The V and J ends lost 3 bases and 4 bases respectively, with 12 bases between them. CDR3 in DNA: TGTGCCAGCTCACCCCTAGACCCTACAGAGACCCAGTACTTC. Translating gives CASSPLDPTETQYF.

This clonotype was detected only a few times. The V and J genes are TRBV7-9 and TRBJ2-3; D uncertain. CDR1 is SEHNR, CDR2 FQNEAQ, per germline (reference sequence). This CDR3 region has 14 residues. V lost 5 bases and J lost 6, with 15 bases in between. The CDR3 DNA reads TGTGCCAGCAGCCCCTTGACGGCATCGGATACGCAGTATTTT. Translated, it gives CASSPLTASDTQYF.

The J gene is TRBJ1-5, the V gene TRBV28; tentative D call: TRBD1 (5 bases). Trimming removed 4 bases at V and 4 bases at J, with 11 bases between. This CDR3 contains 14 residues. Germline CDR1 MDHEN, CDR2 SYDVKM. The CDR3 region has the DNA TGTGCCAGCAGTTCAAGAGGGGAGAATCAGCCCCAGCATTTT. Encoded protein: CASSSRGENQPQHF.

V usage is TRBV6-5 and J usage is TRBJ2-7; no firm D call. The CDR3 has 13 amino acids. The ends were cut back, 5 bases at V and 6 bases at J, with 14 bases in the middle. CDR1 MNHEY and CDR2 SVGAGI come from the germline V gene. The DNA of the CDR3 is TGTGCCAGCAGTCCCTCGTCAGGATTCGAGCAGTACGTC. Encoded protein: CASSPSSGFEQYV.

This chain links TRBV11-2 with TRBJ1-1, with D possibly TRBD1 on 5 matching bases. The CDR3 is made up of 18 amino acids. Trimming stripped 2 bases from V and 3 bases from J, with 22 bases between. Germline-derived CDR1 and CDR2 are SGHAT and FQNNGV. The CDR3 is CASSLWGGTAKGDTEAFF. CDR3 DNA: TGTGCCAGCAGCTTATGGGGCGGCACAGCCAAAGGAGACACTGAAGCTTTCTTT.

Many counts were recorded for this clonotype. V and J are TRBV7-2 and TRBJ2-7; no definite D call. V was cut by 3 bases and J by 1 base, with 7 bases left in between. The CDR3 totals 13 residues. The germline CDR1 and CDR2 sequences are SGHTA and FQGNSA. CDR3 sequence (DNA): TGTGCCAGCAGCTTCACGGATTCCTACGAGCAGTACTTC. Amino acid sequence: CASSFTDSYEQYF. Complete variable domain (other parts from reference TRBV7-2 and TRBJ2-7): GAGVSQSPSNKVTEKGKDVELRCDPISGHTALYWYRQSLGQGLEFLIYFQGNSAPDKSGLPSDRFSAERTGGSVSTLTIQRTQQEDSAVYLCASSFTDSYEQYFGPGTRLTVT.